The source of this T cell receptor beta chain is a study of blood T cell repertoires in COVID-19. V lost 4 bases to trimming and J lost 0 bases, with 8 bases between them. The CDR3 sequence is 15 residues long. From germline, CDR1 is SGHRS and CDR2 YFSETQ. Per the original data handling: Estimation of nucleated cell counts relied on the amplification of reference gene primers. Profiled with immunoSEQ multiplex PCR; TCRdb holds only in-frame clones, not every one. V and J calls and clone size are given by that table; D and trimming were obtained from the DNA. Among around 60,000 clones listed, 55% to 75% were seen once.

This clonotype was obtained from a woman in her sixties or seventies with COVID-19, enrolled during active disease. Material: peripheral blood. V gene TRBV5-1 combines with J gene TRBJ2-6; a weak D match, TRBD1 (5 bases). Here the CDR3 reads CASSRQFSGANVLTF. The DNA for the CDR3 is TGCGCCAGCAGCCGACAGTTCTCTGGGGCCAACGTCCTGACTTTC.